The source of this T cell receptor beta chain is a study of technical replicates of blood from a handful of donors. TCRdb's copy holds only in-frame clones and misses some; the assay was immunoSEQ multiplex PCR. The sample contains under 85,000 clones, 95% to 97% of which appear only once. CDR3 size: 13 residues. Trimming cost V 6 bases and J 1 base, with 9 bases left between them. Germline V gives CDR1 MDHEN, CDR2 SYDVKM. This chain links TRBV28 with TRBJ1-1, with D perhaps TRBD1 (6 bases). The sequence derives from a human donor in good health. The source material was T cells isolated from PBMCs. CDR3 nucleotide sequence: TGTGCCAGCAGGCTACAGGGGAACACTGAAGCTTTCTTT. Protein sequence: CASRLQGNTEAFF.